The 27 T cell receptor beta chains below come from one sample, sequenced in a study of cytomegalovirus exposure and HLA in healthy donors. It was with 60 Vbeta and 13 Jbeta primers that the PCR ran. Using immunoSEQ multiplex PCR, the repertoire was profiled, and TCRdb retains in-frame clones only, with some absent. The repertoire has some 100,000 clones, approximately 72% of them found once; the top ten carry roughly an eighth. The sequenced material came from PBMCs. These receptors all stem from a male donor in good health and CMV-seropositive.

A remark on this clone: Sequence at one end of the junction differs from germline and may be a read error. The CDR3 bases are TGTGCCATCAGTGAGCTGGGGCCGGGACAGGGGTCCTCCGAGCAGTACTTC. The encoded protein is CAISELGPGQGSSEQYF. The V call is TRBV10-3, the J call TRBJ2-7; 10 bases are shared with TRBD1. This CDR3 is 17 amino acids long. Per germline, CDR1 ENHRY and CDR2 SYGVKD.

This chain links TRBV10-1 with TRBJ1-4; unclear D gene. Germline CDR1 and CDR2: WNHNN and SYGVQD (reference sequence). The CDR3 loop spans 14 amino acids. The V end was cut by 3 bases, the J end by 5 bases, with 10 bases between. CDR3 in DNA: TGCGCCAGCAGTGATCGGCGGGGAAATGAAAAACTGTTTTTT. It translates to CASSDRRGNEKLFF.

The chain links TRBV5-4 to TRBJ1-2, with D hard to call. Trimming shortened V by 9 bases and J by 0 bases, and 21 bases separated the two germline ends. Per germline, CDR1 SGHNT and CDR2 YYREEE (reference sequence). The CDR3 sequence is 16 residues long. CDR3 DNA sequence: TGTGCCACCGGGAGGGTCGACTTGGGAGCTAACTATGGCTACACCTTC. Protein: CATGRVDLGANYGYTF.

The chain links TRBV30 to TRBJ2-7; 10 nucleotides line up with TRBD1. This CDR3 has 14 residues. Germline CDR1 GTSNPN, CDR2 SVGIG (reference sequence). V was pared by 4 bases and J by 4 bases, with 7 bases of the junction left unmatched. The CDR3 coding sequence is TGTGCCTGGAACCCGGGACAGGGGTTTTACGAGCAGTACTTC. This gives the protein CAWNPGQGFYEQYF.

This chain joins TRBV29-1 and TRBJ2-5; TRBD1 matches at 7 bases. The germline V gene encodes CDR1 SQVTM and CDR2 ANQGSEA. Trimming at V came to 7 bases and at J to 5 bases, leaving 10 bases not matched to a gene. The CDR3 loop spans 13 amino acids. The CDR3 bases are TGCAGCGCCAGAGACAGGGTAGTGGAGACCCAGTACTTC. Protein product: CSARDRVVETQYF.

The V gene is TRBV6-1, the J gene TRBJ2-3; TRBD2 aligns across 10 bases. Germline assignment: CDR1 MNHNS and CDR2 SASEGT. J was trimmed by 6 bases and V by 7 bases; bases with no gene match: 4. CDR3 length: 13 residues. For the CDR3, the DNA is TGTGCCAGCATACTAGCGGGGTGGGATACGCAGTATTTT. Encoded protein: CASILAGWDTQYF.

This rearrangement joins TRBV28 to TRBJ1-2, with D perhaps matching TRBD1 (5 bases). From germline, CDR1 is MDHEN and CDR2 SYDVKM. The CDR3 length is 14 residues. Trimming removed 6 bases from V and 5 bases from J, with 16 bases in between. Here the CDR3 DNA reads TGTGCCAGCAGATCGGCGGGGGAGAATTATGGCTACACCTTC. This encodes CASRSAGENYGYTF.

The chain's CDR3 is CASSLVFGTGGGGYTF. DNA for the CDR3: TGTGCCAGCAGCTTGGTTTTTGGGACAGGGGGCGGTGGCTACACCTTC. V usage is TRBV5-4 and J usage is TRBJ1-2, with 12 bases lining up with TRBD1. CDR3 size: 16 residues. The V gene end was trimmed by 0 bases and the J gene end by 7 bases; junction bases not matched to a gene: 7. Germline assignment: CDR1 SGHNT and CDR2 YYREEE (reference sequence).

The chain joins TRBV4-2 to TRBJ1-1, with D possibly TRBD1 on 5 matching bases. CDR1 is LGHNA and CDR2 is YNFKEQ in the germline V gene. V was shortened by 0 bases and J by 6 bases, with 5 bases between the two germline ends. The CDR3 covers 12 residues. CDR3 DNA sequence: TGTGCCAGCAGCCAAGAGACAGCTGAAGCTTTCTTT. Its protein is CASSQETAEAFF.

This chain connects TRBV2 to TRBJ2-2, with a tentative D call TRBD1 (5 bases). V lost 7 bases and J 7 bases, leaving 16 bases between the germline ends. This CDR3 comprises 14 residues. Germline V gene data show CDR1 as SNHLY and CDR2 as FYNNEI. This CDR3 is CASNGAVSGGELFF. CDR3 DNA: TGTGCCAGCAATGGGGCTGTCAGTGGCGGGGAGCTGTTTTTT. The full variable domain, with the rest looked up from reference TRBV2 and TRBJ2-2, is EPEVTQTPSHQVTQMGQEVILRCVPISNHLYFYWYRQILGQKVEFLVSFYNNEISEKSEIFDDQFSVERPDGSNFTLKIRSTKLEDSAMYFCASNGAVSGGELFFGEGSRLTVL.

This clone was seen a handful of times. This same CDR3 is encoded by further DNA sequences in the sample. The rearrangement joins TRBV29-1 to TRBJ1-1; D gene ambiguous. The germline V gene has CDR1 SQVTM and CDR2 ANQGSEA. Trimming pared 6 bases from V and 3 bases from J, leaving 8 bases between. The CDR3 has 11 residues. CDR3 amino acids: CSVGRDTEAFF. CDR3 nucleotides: TGCAGCGTGGGTCGGGACACTGAAGCTTTCTTT.

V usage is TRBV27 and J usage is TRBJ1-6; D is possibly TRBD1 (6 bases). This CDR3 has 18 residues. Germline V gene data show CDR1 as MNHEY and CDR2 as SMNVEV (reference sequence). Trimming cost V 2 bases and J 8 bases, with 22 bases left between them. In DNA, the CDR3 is TGTGCCAGCAGTTTACGCAGGCACACGGGGGGGGCAGATTCACCCCTCCACTTT. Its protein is CASSLRRHTGGADSPLHF.

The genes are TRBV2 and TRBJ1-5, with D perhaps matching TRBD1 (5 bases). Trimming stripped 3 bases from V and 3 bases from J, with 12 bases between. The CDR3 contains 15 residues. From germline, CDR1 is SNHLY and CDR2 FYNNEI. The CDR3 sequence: CASSEGRGNNQPQHF. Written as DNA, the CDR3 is TGTGCCAGCAGTGAGGGTCGGGGGAACAATCAGCCCCAGCATTTT.

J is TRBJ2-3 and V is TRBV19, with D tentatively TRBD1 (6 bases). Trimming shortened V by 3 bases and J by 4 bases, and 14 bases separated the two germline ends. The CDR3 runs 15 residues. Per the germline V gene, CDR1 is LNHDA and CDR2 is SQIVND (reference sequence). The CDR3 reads CASSMATGGPDTQYF. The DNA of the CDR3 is TGTGCCAGTAGTATGGCGACAGGAGGTCCAGATACGCAGTATTTT.

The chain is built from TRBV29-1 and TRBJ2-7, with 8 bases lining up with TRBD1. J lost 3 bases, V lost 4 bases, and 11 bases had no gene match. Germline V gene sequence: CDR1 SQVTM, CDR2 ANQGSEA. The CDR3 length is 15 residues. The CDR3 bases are TGCAGCGTTGGGGTGACAGGGGCCGTCTTCTACGAGCAGTACTTC. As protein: CSVGVTGAVFYEQYF.

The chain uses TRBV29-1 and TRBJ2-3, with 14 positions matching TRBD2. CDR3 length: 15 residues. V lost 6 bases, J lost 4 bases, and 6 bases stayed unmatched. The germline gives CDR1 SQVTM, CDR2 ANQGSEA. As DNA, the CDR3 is TGCAGCGTGGGACTAGCGGGGGTACCCGCAGATACGCAGTATTTT. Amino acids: CSVGLAGVPADTQYF.

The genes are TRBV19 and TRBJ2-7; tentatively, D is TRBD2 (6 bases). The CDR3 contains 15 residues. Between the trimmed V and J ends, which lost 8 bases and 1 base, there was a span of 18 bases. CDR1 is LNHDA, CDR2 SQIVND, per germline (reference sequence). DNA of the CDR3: TGTGCCAGTGCAAAATTGGAGGGAGCATCCTACGAGCAGTACTTC. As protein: CASAKLEGASYEQYF. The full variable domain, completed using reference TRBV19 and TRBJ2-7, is DGGITQSPKYLFRKEGQNVTLSCEQNLNHDAMYWYRQDPGQGLRLIYYSQIVNDFQKGDIAEGYSVSREKKESFPLTVTSAQKNPTAFYLCASAKLEGASYEQYFGPGTRLTVT.

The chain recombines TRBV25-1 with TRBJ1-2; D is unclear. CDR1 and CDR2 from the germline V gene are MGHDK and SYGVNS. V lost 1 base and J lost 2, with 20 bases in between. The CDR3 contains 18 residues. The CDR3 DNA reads TGTGCCAGCAGTGAATTTGCTGGCGGGCACCTCTTAAACTATGGCTACACCTTC. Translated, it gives CASSEFAGGHLLNYGYTF.

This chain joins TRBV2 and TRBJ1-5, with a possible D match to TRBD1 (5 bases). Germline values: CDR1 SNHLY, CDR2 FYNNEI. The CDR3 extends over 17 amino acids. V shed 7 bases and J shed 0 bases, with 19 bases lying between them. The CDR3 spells CASKAPLQENSNQPQHF. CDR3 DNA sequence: TGTGCCAGCAAAGCCCCCCTACAGGAGAATAGCAATCAGCCCCAGCATTTT.

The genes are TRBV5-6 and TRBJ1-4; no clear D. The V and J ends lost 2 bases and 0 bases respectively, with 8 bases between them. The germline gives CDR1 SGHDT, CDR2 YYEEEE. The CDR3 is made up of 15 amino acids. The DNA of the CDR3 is TGTGCCAGCAGCTTAGACTGGGCAACTAATGAAAAACTGTTTTTT. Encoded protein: CASSLDWATNEKLFF.

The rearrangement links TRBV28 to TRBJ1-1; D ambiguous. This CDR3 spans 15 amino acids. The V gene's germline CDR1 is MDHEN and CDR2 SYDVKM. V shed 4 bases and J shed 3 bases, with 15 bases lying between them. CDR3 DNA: TGTGCCAGCAGTTCTTCCGACAACGTGGACACTGAAGCTTTCTTT. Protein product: CASSSSDNVDTEAFF.

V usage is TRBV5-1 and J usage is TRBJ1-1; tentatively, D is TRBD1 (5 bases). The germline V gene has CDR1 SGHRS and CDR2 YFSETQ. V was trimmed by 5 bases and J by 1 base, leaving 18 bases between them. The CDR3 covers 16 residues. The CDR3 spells CASRVFPDSTNTEAFF. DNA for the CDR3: TGCGCCAGCAGAGTATTTCCCGACAGTACGAACACTGAAGCTTTCTTT.

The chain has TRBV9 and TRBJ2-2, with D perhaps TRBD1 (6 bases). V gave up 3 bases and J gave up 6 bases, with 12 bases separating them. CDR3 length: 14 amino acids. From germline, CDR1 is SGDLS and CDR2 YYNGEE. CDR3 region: CASSETGFPGELFF. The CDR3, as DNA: TGTGCCAGCAGCGAGACAGGTTTTCCCGGGGAGCTGTTTTTT. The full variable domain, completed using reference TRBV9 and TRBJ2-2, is DSGVTQTPKHLITATGQRVTLRCSPRSGDLSVYWYQQSLDQGLQFLIQYYNGEERAKGNILERFSAQQFPDLHSELNLSSLELGDSALYFCASSETGFPGELFFGEGSRLTVL.

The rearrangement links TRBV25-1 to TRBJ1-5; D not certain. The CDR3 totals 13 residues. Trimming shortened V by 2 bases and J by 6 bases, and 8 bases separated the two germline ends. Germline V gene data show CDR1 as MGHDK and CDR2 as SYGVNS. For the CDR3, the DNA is TGTGCCAGCAGTGAACAGTCCAGTCAGCCCCAGCATTTT. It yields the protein CASSEQSSQPQHF.

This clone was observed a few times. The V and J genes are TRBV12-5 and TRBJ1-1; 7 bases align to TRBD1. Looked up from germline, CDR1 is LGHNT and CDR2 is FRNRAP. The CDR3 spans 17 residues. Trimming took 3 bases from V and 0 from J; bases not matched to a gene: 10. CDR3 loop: CASGFLPGQSMNTEAFF. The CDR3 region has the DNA TGTGCTAGTGGTTTTTTACCGGGACAGAGCATGAACACTGAAGCTTTCTTT.

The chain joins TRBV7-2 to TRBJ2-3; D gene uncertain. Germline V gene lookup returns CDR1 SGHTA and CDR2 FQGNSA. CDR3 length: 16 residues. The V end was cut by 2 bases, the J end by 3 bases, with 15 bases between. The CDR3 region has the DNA TGTGCCAGCAGCTTACAGTTTGGTAGCTGGACAGATACGCAGTATTTT. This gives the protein CASSLQFGSWTDTQYF.

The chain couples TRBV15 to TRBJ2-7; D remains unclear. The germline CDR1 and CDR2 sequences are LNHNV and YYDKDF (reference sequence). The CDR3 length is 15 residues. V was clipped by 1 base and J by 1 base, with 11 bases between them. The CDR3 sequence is CATSRVSLQSYEQYF. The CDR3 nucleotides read TGTGCCACCAGCAGAGTAAGCTTACAGTCCTACGAGCAGTACTTC.